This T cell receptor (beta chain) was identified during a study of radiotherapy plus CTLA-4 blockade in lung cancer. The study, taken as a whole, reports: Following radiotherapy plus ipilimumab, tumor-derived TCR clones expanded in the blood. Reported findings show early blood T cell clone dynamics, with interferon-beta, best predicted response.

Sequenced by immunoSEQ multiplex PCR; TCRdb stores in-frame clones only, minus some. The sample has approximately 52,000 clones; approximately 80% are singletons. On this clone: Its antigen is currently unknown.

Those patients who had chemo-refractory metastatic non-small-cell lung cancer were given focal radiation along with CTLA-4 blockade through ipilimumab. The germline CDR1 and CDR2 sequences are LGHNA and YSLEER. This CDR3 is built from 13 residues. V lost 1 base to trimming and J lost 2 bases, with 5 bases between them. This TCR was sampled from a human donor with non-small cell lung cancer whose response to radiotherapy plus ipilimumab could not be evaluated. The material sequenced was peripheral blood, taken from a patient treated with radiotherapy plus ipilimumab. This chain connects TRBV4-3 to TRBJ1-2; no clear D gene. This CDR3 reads CASSQGQNYGYTF. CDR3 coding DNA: TGCGCCAGCAGCCAAGGCCAGAACTATGGCTACACCTTC.